These 6 T cell receptor beta chains were all obtained from the same sample, sequenced in a study of T cell responses to AZD1222 COVID-19 vaccine. TCRdb keeps only in-frame clones here, not all; method: immunoSEQ multiplex PCR. Of approximately 74,000 clones listed, around 86% are singletons. Sequenced material: peripheral blood, taken on day 0 of AZD1222 vaccination. These receptors were taken from an adult in good health.

The J gene is TRBJ2-2, the V gene TRBV15, with D perhaps TRBD2 (5 bases). Deletions cut 8 bases from V and 1 base from J, with 11 bases between. Looked up from germline, CDR1 is LNHNV and CDR2 is YYDKDF (reference sequence). CDR3 length: 14 residues. CDR3 in DNA: TGTGCCACCTGGGCGGGCTTGAACACCGGGGAGCTGTTTTTT. Amino acid sequence: CATWAGLNTGELFF.

The CDR3 region has the DNA TGCGCCAGCAGCCAAGAAGGGGTATCTGGAAACACCATATATTTT. Residues: CASSQEGVSGNTIYF. The chain has TRBV4-1 and TRBJ1-3, with D possibly matching TRBD1 (5 bases). Germline values: CDR1 MGHRA, CDR2 YSYEKL. Trimming pared 0 bases from V and 1 base from J, leaving 7 bases between. The CDR3 covers 15 residues.

The V gene is TRBV5-1, the J gene TRBJ2-2; D might be TRBD2 (6 bases). In germline, CDR1 is SGHRS, CDR2 YFSETQ. This CDR3 region has 17 residues. V lost 4 bases and J lost 2, with 18 bases in between. The DNA for the CDR3 is TGCGCCAGCAGCGTTAACGTCGGCGGGACTAACACCGGGGAGCTGTTTTTT. Translating gives CASSVNVGGTNTGELFF.

The V call is TRBV5-4, the J call TRBJ2-1; D is perhaps TRBD1 (6 bases). The CDR3 sequence is 15 residues long. Germline V gives CDR1 SGHNT, CDR2 YYREEE (reference sequence). Between the trimmed V and J ends, which lost 4 bases and 1 base, there was a span of 12 bases. The CDR3 sequence: CASSPGEGSYNEQFF. CDR3 sequence (DNA): TGTGCCAGCAGCCCAGGGGAAGGGTCCTACAATGAGCAGTTCTTC.

This chain connects TRBV12-2 to TRBJ2-3. TRBV12-2 is given as a pseudogene. This CDR3 comprises 14 residues. This CDR3 is CASRFRFRTDTQYF. The CDR3 nucleotides read TGTGCAAGTCGCTTCAGATTCCGGACAGATACGCAGTATTTT.

The chain carries TRBV4-1 and TRBJ1-3; TRBD1 agrees at 8 bases. Losses at the gene ends were 1 base for V and 0 bases for J; bases not matched to a gene: 5. Germline V gene sequence: CDR1 MGHRA, CDR2 YSYEKL. The CDR3 contains 17 residues. In DNA form, the CDR3 reads TGCGCCAGCAGCCAAGCGGACAGGGTACGCTCTGGAAACACCATATATTTT. It encodes CASSQADRVRSGNTIYF.